This T cell receptor (beta chain) was recovered during a study of beta chain features in type 1 diabetes. Study observations and caveats: All four CD4+ subsets of Type 1 diabetes patients contained TCRB CDR3s that were moderately but significantly shorter.

Reverse transcribing all isolated RNA meant expressed TCRB transcripts were sequenced. The protocol was immunoSEQ multiplex PCR, while the TCRdb copy is restricted to in-frame clones and leaves out a portion. This sample has about 160,000 clones, with around 7.9% found just once. The length of the CDR3 is 14 residues. The V gene lost 5 bases and the J gene lost 5 bases, with 13 bases spanning the gap. CDR1 is SNHLY, CDR2 FYNNEI, per germline. This clone appeared a few times. Antigen specificity is unknown. This clonotype originated in a man aged 18 to 30 with type 1 diabetes. The chain employs TRBV2 and TRBJ1-5; maybe TRBD1 (6 bases). Sequenced input: central memory CD4+ T cells from blood. The chain's CDR3 is CASSMTGMDQPQHF. The CDR3 DNA sequence: TGTGCCAGCAGTATGACAGGTATGGATCAGCCCCAGCATTTT.